This T cell receptor beta chain was captured by sequencing in a study of blood T cell repertoires in COVID-19. Study-wide background: The United States, Italy and Spain were the sources of the acute and convalescent COVID-19 samples. The cDNA or gDNA used as material had been derived from T cells, B-cell-depleted T cells, or PBMCs.

The method was immunoSEQ multiplex PCR; TCRdb's version includes in-frame clones alone and lacks a portion of them. The repertoire holds about 440,000 clones, with approximately 90% as singletons. With 1 base removed from V and 8 bases from J, the gap between germline ends came to 20 bases. This CDR3 is built from 17 residues. Germline V gene lookup returns CDR1 SEHNR and CDR2 FQNEAQ (reference sequence). The receptor comes from a woman between 18 and 30 years old with acute COVID-19. The chain employs TRBV7-9 and TRBJ1-4; possibly TRBD1 for D (5 bases). The sequencing sample was made of PBMCs or T cells enriched from blood (not recorded which). Here the CDR3 DNA reads TGTGCCAGCAGCTTAGAGATATCGGCAGGGTTGGGGGAAAAACTGTTTTTT. Its protein is CASSLEISAGLGEKLFF. Full variable domain (missing parts from reference TRBV7-9 and TRBJ1-4): DTGVSQNPRHKITKRGQNVTFRCDPISEHNRLYWYRQTLGQGPEFLTYFQNEAQLEKSRLLSDRFSAERPKGSFSTLEIQRTEQGDSAMYLCASSLEISAGLGEKLFFGSGTQLSVL.